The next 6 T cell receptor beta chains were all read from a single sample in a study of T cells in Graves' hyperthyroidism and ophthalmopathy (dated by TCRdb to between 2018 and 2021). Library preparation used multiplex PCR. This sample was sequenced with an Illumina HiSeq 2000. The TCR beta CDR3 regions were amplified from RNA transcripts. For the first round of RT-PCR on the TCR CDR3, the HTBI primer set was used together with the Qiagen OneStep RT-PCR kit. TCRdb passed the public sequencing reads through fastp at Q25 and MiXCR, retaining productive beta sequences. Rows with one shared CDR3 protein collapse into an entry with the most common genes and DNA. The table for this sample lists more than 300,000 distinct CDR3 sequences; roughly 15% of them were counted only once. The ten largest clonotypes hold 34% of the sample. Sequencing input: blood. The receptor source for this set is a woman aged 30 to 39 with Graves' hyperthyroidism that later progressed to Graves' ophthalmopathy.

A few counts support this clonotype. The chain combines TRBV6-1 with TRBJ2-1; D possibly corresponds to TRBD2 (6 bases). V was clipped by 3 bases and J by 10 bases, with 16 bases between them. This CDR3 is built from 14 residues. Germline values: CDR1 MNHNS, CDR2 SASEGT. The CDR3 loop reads CASSDLGGDGEQFF. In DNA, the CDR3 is TGTGCCAGCAGTGACCTCGGAGGGGACGGGGAGCAGTTCTTC.

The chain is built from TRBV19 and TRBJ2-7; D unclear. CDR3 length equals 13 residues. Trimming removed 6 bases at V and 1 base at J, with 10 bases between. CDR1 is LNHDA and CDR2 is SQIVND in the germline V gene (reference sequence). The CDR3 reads CASSPTYSYEQYF. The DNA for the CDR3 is TGTGCCAGTAGCCCAACCTATTCCTACGAGCAGTACTTC.

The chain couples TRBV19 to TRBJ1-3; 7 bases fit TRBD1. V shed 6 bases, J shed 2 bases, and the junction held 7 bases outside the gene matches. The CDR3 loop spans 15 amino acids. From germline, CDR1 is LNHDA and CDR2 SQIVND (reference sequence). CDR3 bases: TGTGCCAGTAGAATCACGACAGGGCCTGGAAACACCATATATTTT. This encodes CASRITTGPGNTIYF. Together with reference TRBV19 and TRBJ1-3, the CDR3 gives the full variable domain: DGGITQSPKYLFRKEGQNVTLSCEQNLNHDAMYWYRQDPGQGLRLIYYSQIVNDFQKGDIAEGYSVSREKKESFPLTVTSAQKNPTAFYLCASRITTGPGNTIYFGEGSWLTVV.

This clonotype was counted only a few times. The CDR3 DNA reads as TGTGCCAGCAGCCAAGATCGGTATGGGGCCCGAAACACAGATACGCAGTATTTT. The encoded protein is CASSQDRYGARNTDTQYF. This chain uses TRBV3-1 with TRBJ2-3; weak D call: TRBD1 (5 bases). The CDR3 runs to 18 residues. Germline V gives CDR1 LGHDT, CDR2 YNNKEL (reference sequence). V shed 0 bases and J shed 2 bases, with 18 bases lying between them.

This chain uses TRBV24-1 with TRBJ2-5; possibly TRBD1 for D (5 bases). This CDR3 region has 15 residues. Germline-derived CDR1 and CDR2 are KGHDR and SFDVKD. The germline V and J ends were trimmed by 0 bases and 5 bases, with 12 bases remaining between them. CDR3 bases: TGTGCCACCAGTGATTTGGACGACAGCCGGGAGACCCAGTACTTC. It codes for CATSDLDDSRETQYF.

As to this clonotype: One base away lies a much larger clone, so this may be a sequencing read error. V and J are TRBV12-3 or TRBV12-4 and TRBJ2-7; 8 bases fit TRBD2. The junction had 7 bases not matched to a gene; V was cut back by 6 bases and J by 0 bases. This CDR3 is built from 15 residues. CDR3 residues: CASSVCGRSSYEQYF. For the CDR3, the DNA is TGTGCCAGCAGCGTTTGCGGGAGGAGCTCCTACGAGCAGTACTTC.